This entry features one T cell receptor (beta chain) sequence. The antigen is unknown. TCRdb keeps only in-frame clones here, not all; method: immunoSEQ multiplex PCR. The table records about 83,000 clones, 88% of them present only once. The sample originates from a study of T cell responses to AZD1222 COVID-19 vaccine. Study observations and caveats: The peak T cell response came first, and repertoires were sampled only after it.

This CDR3 is built from 12 residues. CDR1 is MDHEN, CDR2 SYDVKM, per germline. V lost 6 bases, J lost 4 bases, and 8 bases lay in between. The V gene is TRBV28, the J gene TRBJ2-3; no reliable D call. Sequenced material: peripheral blood, taken on day 0 of MenACWY control vaccination. The source is an adult in good health. The CDR3 DNA sequence: TGTGCCAGCAGATTTATAGCAGATACGCAGTATTTT. Its protein product is CASRFIADTQYF.